A single sample gave rise to the 20 T cell receptor beta chains below, sequenced in a study of OX40 agonist ivuxolimab in advanced cancers. The method was immunoSEQ multiplex PCR; TCRdb's version includes in-frame clones alone and lacks a portion of them. The data show more than 35,000 clones, 80% to 90% seen once. The sample in question was CD4+ or CD8+ T cells sorted from blood, obtained in a trial of the OX40 agonist ivuxolimab. The receptors were sampled from an adult with an advanced solid tumor such as melanoma, head and neck, liver or kidney cancer.

The CDR3 DNA sequence: TGCGCCAGCACGAGGACCACTCCAAGCACAGATACGCAGTATTTT. Protein product: CASTRTTPSTDTQYF. The gene calls are TRBV10-1 and TRBJ2-3; no clear D gene. Trimming removed 7 bases at V and 0 bases at J, with 14 bases between. Per germline, CDR1 WNHNN and CDR2 SYGVQD (reference sequence). There are 15 residues in the CDR3.

V and J are TRBV9 and TRBJ2-1; 8 bases map to TRBD2. This CDR3 is 15 amino acids long. With 0 bases clipped from V and 4 bases from J, the junction kept 3 bases outside the gene matches. Germline lookup yields CDR1 SGDLS and CDR2 YYNGEE. The CDR3 sequence: CASSVAGGEYNEQFF. As DNA, the CDR3 is TGTGCCAGCAGCGTAGCGGGGGGGGAGTACAATGAGCAGTTCTTC.

In its sample, this clone was seen once. The chain recombines TRBV7-9 with TRBJ2-7, with 8 bases identical to TRBD1. Germline V CDR1 and CDR2: SEHNR, FQNEAQ (reference sequence). Trimming took 5 bases from V and 1 from J; bases not matched to a gene: 4. This CDR3 contains 14 residues. The CDR3 sequence: CASSLDRGSYEQYF. The CDR3 DNA sequence: TGTGCCAGCAGCCTCGACAGGGGTTCCTACGAGCAGTACTTC.

The V call is TRBV4-3, the J call TRBJ1-1, with TRBD1 identical over 7 bases. Germline-derived CDR1 and CDR2 are LGHNA and YSLEER. After removal of 0 bases from V and 5 bases from J, the junction contained 9 bases not matched to a gene. CDR3 length: 16 residues. DNA of the CDR3: TGCGCCAGCAGCCAAGATAGGAGGGGGCTTGTGACTGAAGCTTTCTTT. As protein: CASSQDRRGLVTEAFF.

This chain joins TRBV6-5 and TRBJ2-7, with 7 bases fitting TRBD1. The CDR3 contains 13 residues. Unmatched junction bases numbered 3, after V lost 0 bases and J lost 7 bases. Germline V CDR1 and CDR2: MNHEY, SVGAGI. The CDR3 coding sequence is TGTGCCAGCAGTTACTCGACAGGGCGGGAGCAGTACTTC. Its protein is CASSYSTGREQYF.

The chain couples TRBV7-9 to TRBJ2-3; the D call may be TRBD1 or TRBD2 (6 bases each). Germline CDR1 is SEHNR and CDR2 is FQNEAQ (reference sequence). With 3 bases removed from V and 6 bases from J, the gap between germline ends came to 22 bases. CDR3 length equals 17 residues. The CDR3 nucleotides read TGTGCCAGCAGCTTTTCCGGAGGGGGACACTCTTCGGATACGCAGTATTTT. This codes for CASSFSGGGHSSDTQYF.

V is TRBV19 and J is TRBJ2-1; 11 nucleotides agree with TRBD1. V lost 5 bases, J lost 6 bases, and 0 bases stayed unmatched. CDR1 is LNHDA, CDR2 SQIVND, per germline (reference sequence). The CDR3 has 13 residues. The CDR3, as DNA: TGTGCCAGTAGTGGGACAGGGGGCAATGAGCAGTTCTTC. Its protein is CASSGTGGNEQFF.

This chain uses TRBV5-1 with TRBJ2-7; tentative D call: TRBD2 (6 bases). The CDR3 has 16 residues. Germline assignment: CDR1 SGHRS and CDR2 YFSETQ. The V gene lost 0 bases and the J gene lost 0 bases, with 13 bases spanning the gap. The CDR3 DNA reads TGCGCCAGCAGCTTGGCCTGGGGACTGAGCTCCTACGAGCAGTACTTC. Amino acids: CASSLAWGLSSYEQYF.

This chain links TRBV11-1 with TRBJ1-2; 7 bases align to TRBD1. The V gene's germline CDR1 is SGHAT and CDR2 FQDESV (reference sequence). Trimming removed 2 bases from V and 1 base from J; junction bases left unmatched: 10. This CDR3 is 17 amino acids long. The CDR3 sequence is CASSLLGQNDFNYGYTF. In DNA form, the CDR3 reads TGTGCCAGCAGCTTACTGGGACAGAACGATTTTAACTATGGCTACACCTTC.

The chain has TRBV7-8 and TRBJ2-2, with D possibly being TRBD1 (6 bases). The germline CDR1 and CDR2 sequences are SGHVS and FQNEAQ. Between the trimmed V and J ends, which lost 5 bases and 4 bases, there was a span of 14 bases. The CDR3 loop spans 15 amino acids. The CDR3 reads CASSPRDTGTGELFF. CDR3 DNA sequence: TGTGCCAGCAGCCCACGGGACACAGGCACCGGGGAGCTGTTTTTT. The full variable domain, in which reference TRBV7-8 and TRBJ2-2 provide the parts outside the CDR3, is GAGVSQSPRYKVAKRGQDVALRCDPISGHVSLFWYQQALGQGPEFLTYFQNEAQLDKSGLPSDRFFAERPEGSVSTLKIQRTQQEDSAVYLCASSPRDTGTGELFFGEGSRLTVL.

The chain couples TRBV1 to TRBJ2-1; TRBD2, as called in the table, went unchecked against the DNA. TRBV1 is described as a pseudogene. The CDR3 is made up of 16 amino acids. The CDR3 spells CTSSQLAGGSYNEQFF. The CDR3 nucleotides read TGCACCAGCAGCCAATTAGCGGGGGGCTCCTACAATGAGCAGTTCTTC.

The CDR3 reads CASSLAGELFF. In nucleotides, the CDR3 is TGTGCCAGCAGCTTAGCCGGGGAGCTGTTTTTT. This chain joins TRBV11-2 and TRBJ2-2; no firm D call. Trimming shortened V by 1 base and J by 6 bases, and 0 bases separated the two germline ends. Germline V CDR1 and CDR2: SGHAT, FQNNGV. The CDR3 is made up of 11 amino acids.

V usage is TRBV7-7 and J usage is TRBJ2-3; no definite D call. CDR3 size: 14 residues. Trimming took off 5 bases at V and 7 bases at J, with 16 bases between the two ends. Germline CDR1 SSHAT, CDR2 FNYEAQ (reference sequence). This CDR3 reads CASSRPEAPNTQYF. The CDR3, as DNA: TGTGCCAGCAGCCGACCAGAGGCCCCCAATACGCAGTATTTT.

The gene calls are TRBV27 and TRBJ2-3, with D possibly TRBD1 on 5 matching bases. V dropped 2 bases and J dropped 2 bases, with 14 bases sitting between them. The V gene's germline CDR1 is MNHEY and CDR2 SMNVEV (reference sequence). The CDR3 covers 16 residues. The CDR3 nucleotides read TGTGCCAGCAGTTTAGGGGTACAGGTCGACACAGATACGCAGTATTTT. It translates to CASSLGVQVDTDTQYF.

The chain carries TRBV7-9 and TRBJ2-1; perhaps TRBD1 as D (6 bases). Germline V gives CDR1 SEHNR, CDR2 FQNEAQ (reference sequence). The CDR3 extends over 14 amino acids. V was shortened by 5 bases and J by 4 bases, with 12 bases between the two germline ends. This chain's CDR3 is CASSAPGDYNEQFF. In nucleotides, the CDR3 is TGTGCCAGCAGCGCCCCAGGGGATTACAATGAGCAGTTCTTC.

The chain couples TRBV6-5 to TRBJ2-7, with D possibly TRBD1 on 6 matching bases. Germline V CDR1 and CDR2: MNHEY, SVGAGI. V was cut by 8 bases and J by 4 bases, with 15 bases left in between. This CDR3 comprises 13 residues. The CDR3 sequence is CASQAGEGYEQYF. CDR3 in DNA: TGTGCCAGCCAGGCAGGGGAAGGGTACGAGCAGTACTTC.

This clone has a single count. V is TRBV4-1 and J is TRBJ2-7; either TRBD1 or TRBD2 may fit D (6 bases each). CDR3 size: 15 residues. The germline CDR1 and CDR2 sequences are MGHRA and YSYEKL. V was cut by 1 base and J by 1 base, with 11 bases left in between. CDR3 region: CASSQVGGGSYEQYF. CDR3 in DNA: TGCGCCAGCAGCCAAGTTGGAGGGGGATCCTACGAGCAGTACTTC.

The gene calls are TRBV27 and TRBJ2-6; D remains unclear. CDR3 length equals 14 residues. The V gene's germline CDR1 is MNHEY and CDR2 SMNVEV (reference sequence). Trimming removed 2 bases at V and 0 bases at J, with 2 bases between. CDR3 nucleotides: TGTGCCAGCAGTTTAAGCTCTGGGGCCAACGTCCTGACTTTC. It translates to CASSLSSGANVLTF.

This clone was seen just once. This chain's CDR3 is CASSEEGLQETQYF. In DNA form, the CDR3 reads TGTGCCAGCAGTGAAGAGGGACTTCAAGAGACCCAGTACTTC. The V call is TRBV2, the J call TRBJ2-5; tentative D call: TRBD2 (6 bases). The length of the CDR3 is 14 residues. V shed 1 base and J shed 2 bases, with 8 bases lying between them. Per germline, CDR1 SNHLY and CDR2 FYNNEI.

The chain is built from TRBV10-2 and TRBJ2-3; D uncertain. The CDR3 covers 11 residues. Trimming pared 10 bases from V and 1 base from J, leaving 6 bases between. The V gene's germline CDR1 is WSHSY and CDR2 SAAADI. The CDR3 nucleotides read TGCGCCACCGACCGCACAGATACGCAGTATTTT. Its protein product is CATDRTDTQYF.